Below are 12 T cell receptor beta chains sequenced from a single sample in a study of control samples from healthy donors and cancer patients. TCRdb keeps only in-frame clones here, not all; method: immunoSEQ multiplex PCR. The table records 90,000 to 150,000 clones, approximately 89% of them present only once. The sample was blood. These receptors came from a man aged 40-55 years in good health.

This rearrangement joins TRBV6-1 to TRBJ1-4, with D maybe TRBD1 (6 bases). This CDR3 is 15 amino acids long. Germline V lookup: CDR1 MNHNS, CDR2 SASEGT. The ends were cut back, 4 bases at V and 5 bases at J, with 14 bases in the middle. CDR3 bases: TGTGCCAGCAGTGGAGCGGGACACCCGAATGAAAAACTGTTTTTT. Protein sequence: CASSGAGHPNEKLFF.

As regards this clone: The junction departs from germline at one end; a sequencing error may be responsible. J is TRBJ2-5 and V is TRBV3-1 (or the pseudogene TRBV3-2); D gene uncertain. This CDR3 has 13 amino acids. Germline CDR1 is LGHDT and CDR2 is YNNKEL (reference sequence). The chain's CDR3 is CASSQSSQGTQYF. The CDR3 DNA sequence: TGTGCCAGCAGCCAAAGCAGTCAAGGGACCCAGTACTTC.

This chain joins TRBV27 and TRBJ2-3, with 7 bases that match TRBD2. The germline CDR1 and CDR2 sequences are MNHEY and SMNVEV (reference sequence). V lost 3 bases, J lost 7 bases, and 10 bases stayed unmatched. CDR3 size: 15 residues. This chain's CDR3 is CASSFGGGSINTQYF. The CDR3 DNA is TGTGCCAGCAGTTTCGGCGGGGGTTCGATAAATACGCAGTATTTT.

The genes are TRBV30 and TRBJ2-1; tentative D call: TRBD1 (7 bases). This CDR3 spans 13 amino acids. Germline CDR1 is GTSNPN and CDR2 is SVGIG (reference sequence). Deletions cut 4 bases from V and 5 bases from J, with 12 bases between. CDR3 region: CAWTGGFHNEQFF. The CDR3 DNA is TGTGCCTGGACAGGGGGGTTTCACAATGAGCAGTTCTTC.

This chain connects TRBV12-3 or TRBV12-4 to TRBJ1-2; TRBD1 might be the D (6 bases). The germline V and J ends were trimmed by 6 bases and 7 bases, with 15 bases remaining between them. The CDR3 runs 13 residues. The CDR3 sequence is CASSQVTQGGYTF. In DNA form, the CDR3 reads TGTGCCAGCAGCCAAGTTACACAGGGTGGCTACACCTTC.

The chain couples TRBV7-9 to TRBJ1-1; 9 bases align to TRBD1. This CDR3 spans 15 amino acids. From germline, CDR1 is SEHNR and CDR2 FQNEAQ (reference sequence). Trimming took 1 base from V and 0 from J; bases not matched to a gene: 0. The CDR3 DNA follows: TGTGCCAGCAGCTTAGGGACAGGGGTGAACACTGAAGCTTTCTTT. The encoded protein is CASSLGTGVNTEAFF.

The sample holds one count of this clone. The V and J genes are TRBV5-4 and TRBJ2-2; 7 bases line up with TRBD1. Per the germline V gene, CDR1 is SGHNT and CDR2 is YYREEE (reference sequence). The V segment lost 4 bases and the J segment 6 bases; nucleotides outside the gene matches: 9. This CDR3 comprises 15 residues. The CDR3 nucleotides are TGTGCCAGCAGCGCTCCCACAGGGGCCGCCGGGGAGCTGTTTTTT. As protein: CASSAPTGAAGELFF.

CDR3 loop: CASSRGYNQPQHF. DNA of the CDR3: TGTGCCAGCAGCAGGGGCTACAATCAGCCCCAGCATTTT. The chain links TRBV6-5 to TRBJ1-5, with D perhaps matching TRBD1 (6 bases). V dropped 6 bases and J dropped 3 bases, with 9 bases sitting between them. The CDR3 is made up of 13 amino acids. The germline CDR1 and CDR2 sequences are MNHEY and SVGAGI.

This chain joins TRBV11-1 and TRBJ1-2, with D unresolved. The CDR3 is 13 amino acids. With 4 bases removed from V and 8 bases from J, the gap between germline ends came to 14 bases. The V gene's germline CDR1 is SGHAT and CDR2 FQDESV (reference sequence). The CDR3 bases are TGTGCCAGCAGCTCCTCAGCACGGCAAGGCTACACCTTC. Amino acids: CASSSSARQGYTF.

This clone occurred once. This chain joins TRBV2 and TRBJ1-2; D unresolved. V was cut by 3 bases and J by 8 bases, with 16 bases left in between. The CDR3 extends over 14 amino acids. Germline CDR1 and CDR2: SNHLY and FYNNEI. The CDR3 loop reads CASSDSQITGGYTF. The CDR3, as DNA: TGTGCCAGCAGTGACAGCCAAATTACGGGGGGCTACACCTTC. Based on the CDR3 plus reference TRBV2 and TRBJ1-2, the full variable domain is EPEVTQTPSHQVTQMGQEVILRCVPISNHLYFYWYRQILGQKVEFLVSFYNNEISEKSEIFDDQFSVERPDGSNFTLKIRSTKLEDSAMYFCASSDSQITGGYTFGSGTRLTVV.

This sequence joins TRBV6-2 or TRBV6-3 and TRBJ2-1; 8 nucleotides match TRBD2. The CDR3 covers 15 residues. Germline values: CDR1 MNHEY, CDR2 SVGEGT. The ends lost 6 bases at V and 9 bases at J; junction bases unmatched: 13. CDR3 loop: CASSGVSGTRSEQFF. DNA for the CDR3: TGTGCCAGCAGCGGCGTTTCCGGGACTAGAAGTGAGCAGTTCTTC.

CDR3 in DNA: TGTGCTAGTGGTAAAGGGGCCCCCCGTACTGAAGCTTTCTTT. This encodes CASGKGAPRTEAFF. The rearrangement uses TRBV12-5 and TRBJ1-1; D is perhaps TRBD1 (5 bases). The length of the CDR3 is 14 residues. Germline lookup yields CDR1 LGHNT and CDR2 FRNRAP. V lost 5 bases to trimming and J lost 5 bases, with 15 bases between them.